Given below is one T cell receptor (beta chain) in context. This specimen comes from a study of blood T cell repertoires in COVID-19. Study-level information: Acute and convalescent COVID-19 samples came from the United States, Italy and Spain. T cells, B-cell-depleted T cells, or PBMCs supplied cDNA or gDNA.

Source study methods: The authors estimated nucleated cell counts from reference gene primer amplification. Assay: immunoSEQ multiplex PCR; the TCRdb copy retains only in-frame clones and omits some. V and J calls and clone size come straight from that table; D and trimming were deduced from the DNA. The repertoire includes around 200,000 clones, about four fifths of them detected once, and under 3% sits in the top ten. CDR3 length equals 14 residues. Germline V gene lookup returns CDR1 GTSNPN and CDR2 SVGIG (reference sequence). V shed 4 bases, J shed 3 bases, and the junction held 8 bases outside the gene matches.

This clonotype was sampled from a woman aged 40 to 50 with active or convalescent COVID-19. V gene TRBV30 combines with J gene TRBJ1-1; 7 bases agree with TRBD1. Source material: peripheral blood. The CDR3 loop is CAWMKQGSDTEAFF. The CDR3 nucleotides are TGTGCCTGGATGAAACAGGGGTCCGACACTGAAGCTTTCTTT. Supplemented by reference TRBV30 and TRBJ1-1, the full variable domain reads SQTIHQWPATLVQPVGSPLSLECTVEGTSNPNLYWYRQAAGRGLQLLFYSVGIGQISSEVPQNLSASRPQDRQFILSSKKLLLSDSGFYLCAWMKQGSDTEAFFGQGTRLTVV.